These 24 T cell receptor beta chains were sequenced from one sample in a study of cytomegalovirus exposure and HLA in healthy donors. Primers: 60 Vbeta forward and 13 Jbeta reverse. Some clones are missing from TCRdb's copy, which holds only in-frame ones; the method was immunoSEQ multiplex PCR. The table has around 100,000 clones, nearly 75% seen once; the top ten hold 4% to 5.5%. The specimen sequenced was PBMCs. The source of these receptors is a man younger than 45 in good health and CMV-seropositive.

V gene TRBV18 combines with J gene TRBJ2-7, with TRBD1 matching 7 bases. CDR3 length: 14 residues. V shed 0 bases and J 6 bases; nucleotides not matched to a gene: 5. The V gene's germline CDR1 is KGHSH and CDR2 LQKENI. This chain's CDR3 is CASSPPLQGFEQYF. The CDR3 DNA reads as TGTGCCAGCTCACCACCCTTACAGGGGTTCGAGCAGTACTTC.

The J gene is TRBJ1-3, the V gene TRBV2; no reliable D call. The CDR3 consists of 15 residues. The germline CDR1 and CDR2 sequences are SNHLY and FYNNEI. Trimming cost V 6 bases and J 0 bases, with 12 bases left between them. CDR3 sequence: CASRGGPDSGNTIYF. The CDR3 DNA follows: TGTGCCAGCAGGGGCGGGCCGGACTCTGGAAACACCATATATTTT.

The CDR3: CASSQGSGGADTQYF. The CDR3 DNA is TGCGCCAGCAGCCAAGGGAGCGGGGGGGCAGATACGCAGTATTTT. This rearrangement joins TRBV4-1 to TRBJ2-3, with 10 bases matching TRBD2. V lost 1 base, J lost 4 bases, and 2 bases stayed unmatched. The germline V gene encodes CDR1 MGHRA and CDR2 YSYEKL. This CDR3 spans 15 amino acids.

With regard to this clone: Germline and junction disagree at one end, which may indicate a read error. The CDR3 DNA reads as TGTTCCAGCAGGCAAACAGGGGGAAATTCACCCCTCCACTTT. Its translation is CSSRQTGGNSPLHF. The chain uses TRBV7-9 and TRBJ1-6; 8 positions match TRBD1. The CDR3 is 14 amino acids. Germline values: CDR1 SEHNR, CDR2 FQNEAQ (reference sequence).

V gene TRBV28 combines with J gene TRBJ2-1; the match to TRBD2 covers 7 bases. The CDR3 runs to 16 residues. Germline CDR1 and CDR2: MDHEN and SYDVKM. The V gene end was trimmed by 6 bases and the J gene end by 3 bases; junction bases not matched to a gene: 11. The CDR3 is CASSRVGAGNYNEQFF. The CDR3 DNA sequence: TGTGCCAGCAGCCGGGTTGGAGCGGGGAACTACAATGAGCAGTTCTTC.

This chain uses TRBV19 with TRBJ1-2; 8 positions agree with TRBD1. Germline V lookup: CDR1 LNHDA, CDR2 SQIVND (reference sequence). The V gene end was trimmed by 5 bases and the J gene end by 1 base; junction bases not matched to a gene: 12. The CDR3 is made up of 17 amino acids. CDR3 nucleotide sequence: TGTGCCAGTAGTGCAAAACCGGGACAGGCCTTTAACTATGGCTACACCTTC. This codes for CASSAKPGQAFNYGYTF.

The chain links TRBV19 to TRBJ2-5; TRBD2 agrees at 9 bases. V trimming: 4 bases; J trimming: 2 bases; junction bases outside the gene matches: 8. Germline CDR1 and CDR2: LNHDA and SQIVND (reference sequence). The CDR3 runs 16 residues. The CDR3 DNA follows: TGTGCCAGTAGTAAGTGGCTAGCGGGGAAACAAGAGACCCAGTACTTC. This sequence encodes CASSKWLAGKQETQYF. The variable domain in full, with the rest retrieved from reference TRBV19 and TRBJ2-5, is DGGITQSPKYLFRKEGQNVTLSCEQNLNHDAMYWYRQDPGQGLRLIYYSQIVNDFQKGDIAEGYSVSREKKESFPLTVTSAQKNPTAFYLCASSKWLAGKQETQYFGPGTRLLVL.

The genes are TRBV9 and TRBJ1-1, with unresolved D. Trimming removed 0 bases at V and 4 bases at J, with 7 bases between. Germline CDR1 and CDR2: SGDLS and YYNGEE. The CDR3 totals 13 residues. The CDR3 loop reads CASSVGGLTEAFF. The CDR3 DNA reads as TGTGCCAGCAGCGTAGGAGGGCTCACTGAAGCTTTCTTT.

This clone was counted between two and nine times. CDR3 in DNA: TGTGCCAGCAGTGGTCTCACAGGGGACCCCAGGGATGAGCAGTACTTC. Translated: CASSGLTGDPRDEQYF. The chain links TRBV2 to TRBJ2-7; 7 bases align to TRBD1. In germline, CDR1 is SNHLY, CDR2 FYNNEI. The V and J ends lost 4 bases and 7 bases, in that order; junction bases with no gene match: 16. The CDR3 extends over 16 amino acids.

The chain uses TRBV5-5 and TRBJ1-1; D remains ambiguous. The CDR3 loop spans 13 amino acids. V was clipped by 5 bases and J by 1 base, with 9 bases between them. Per the germline V gene, CDR1 is SGHKS and CDR2 is YYEKEE (reference sequence). The DNA of the CDR3 is TGTGCCAGCAGTTTCGGGTCGAACACTGAAGCTTTCTTT. Encoded protein: CASSFGSNTEAFF.

This chain connects TRBV5-1 to TRBJ2-7; D gene ambiguous. The germline CDR1 and CDR2 sequences are SGHRS and YFSETQ. The CDR3 spans 15 residues. Trimming pared 7 bases from V and 3 bases from J, leaving 20 bases between. The DNA of the CDR3 is TGCGCCAGCGCAGAGGATGGAGCTTTTTTCTACGAGCAGTACTTC. This sequence encodes CASAEDGAFFYEQYF.

This chain uses TRBV9 with TRBJ2-6, with TRBD1 matching 9 bases. The CDR3 runs to 17 residues. The J segment lost 2 bases and the V segment lost 2 bases, leaving 5 bases of the junction unmatched. Per germline, CDR1 SGDLS and CDR2 YYNGEE. The CDR3 is CASSVFDRGAGANVLTF. DNA for the CDR3: TGTGCCAGCAGCGTCTTCGACAGGGGGGCTGGGGCCAACGTCCTGACTTTC.

This rearrangement joins TRBV6-5 to TRBJ2-5; possible D gene TRBD2, 6 bases. Germline loops: CDR1 MNHEY, CDR2 SVGAGI. With 6 bases removed from V and 7 bases from J, the gap between germline ends came to 12 bases. The CDR3 sequence is 12 residues long. The CDR3 DNA reads as TGTGCCAGCAGCCTTAGCGGTGGGACCCAGTACTTC. Translating it yields CASSLSGGTQYF.

The gene calls are TRBV5-5 and TRBJ2-7; D might be TRBD2 (5 bases). Germline assignment: CDR1 SGHKS and CDR2 YYEKEE (reference sequence). This CDR3 is built from 11 residues. The V gene lost 10 bases and the J gene lost 2 bases, with 10 bases spanning the gap. In DNA, the CDR3 is TGTGCCCGGGGAATCCCCTACGAGCAGTACTTC. Protein sequence: CARGIPYEQYF.

This chain links TRBV25-1 with TRBJ1-6; no reliable D call. V was cut by 6 bases and J by 6 bases, with 12 bases left in between. Germline lookup yields CDR1 MGHDK and CDR2 SYGVNS. This CDR3 region has 14 residues. As DNA, the CDR3 is TGTGCCAGCAGGGACTTCCGGAGTAATTCACCCCTCCACTTT. This codes for CASRDFRSNSPLHF.

The chain uses TRBV11-2 and TRBJ2-1; 7 nucleotides match TRBD1. The germline CDR1 and CDR2 sequences are SGHAT and FQNNGV. The J segment lost 1 base and the V segment lost 1 base, leaving 10 bases of the junction unmatched. There are 18 residues in the CDR3. CDR3 DNA sequence: TGTGCCAGCAGCTTAGGAGATCGCCGGGACAGTTCCTACAATGAGCAGTTCTTC. Its protein is CASSLGDRRDSSYNEQFF.

For this clone: A much more abundant neighbour one base away suggests this may be a read error. CDR3 in amino acids: CASSQYGESIF. CDR3 sequence (DNA): TGCGCCAGCAGCCAATACGGGGAGAGCATCTTC. The chain is built from TRBV4-3 and TRBJ1-2; unclear D gene. The germline V gene encodes CDR1 LGHNA and CDR2 YSLEER. The CDR3 extends over 11 amino acids.

This clone was seen more than once but under ten times. V gene TRBV6-1 combines with J gene TRBJ1-1; tentatively, D is TRBD1 (6 bases). CDR3 length: 13 amino acids. Germline CDR1 MNHNS, CDR2 SASEGT. V was shortened by 6 bases and J by 3 bases, with 11 bases between the two germline ends. CDR3 DNA: TGTGCCAGCAGAGGGACACGACACACTGAAGCTTTCTTT. This encodes CASRGTRHTEAFF.

V and J are TRBV29-1 and TRBJ1-4; 10 bases match TRBD1. Germline lookup yields CDR1 SQVTM and CDR2 ANQGSEA. This CDR3 is built from 17 residues. The trim removed 6 bases at V and 3 bases at J, leaving 13 bases unmatched. The CDR3 region has the DNA TGCAGCGTAGCCGGGACAGGGGACCCGGGGGCTAATGAAAAACTGTTTTTT. This sequence encodes CSVAGTGDPGANEKLFF.

The CDR3 reads CASSELGLLNTEAFF. The CDR3 DNA reads as TGTGCCAGCAGTGAATTGGGCTTGCTGAACACTGAAGCTTTCTTT. This chain connects TRBV2 to TRBJ1-1; no clear D gene. Trimming cost V 2 bases and J 0 bases, with 10 bases left between them. Germline assignment: CDR1 SNHLY and CDR2 FYNNEI. The length of the CDR3 is 15 residues.

This chain joins TRBV30 and TRBJ1-5; no reliable D call. Germline-derived CDR1 and CDR2 are GTSNPN and SVGIG (reference sequence). Between the trimmed V and J ends, which lost 3 bases and 3 bases, there was a span of 12 bases. The CDR3 extends over 14 amino acids. The CDR3 bases are TGTGCCTGGAGCGAAGGAGGTGCCAATCAGCCCCAGCATTTT. Translation: CAWSEGGANQPQHF.

In this sample, this clone turned up once. One end of the junction varies from germline; a read error may be responsible. The rearrangement uses TRBV19 and TRBJ1-1; no definite D call. There are 12 residues in the CDR3. Germline lookup yields CDR1 LNHDA and CDR2 SQIVND (reference sequence). CDR3 in DNA: TGTGCCAGTATGACCAGAGACACTGAAGCCTTCTTT. This codes for CASMTRDTEAFF.

In regard to this clone: At the DNA level, this CDR3 is encoded by other sequences in the same sample as well. The rearrangement links TRBV7-2 to TRBJ2-3; 7 nucleotides line up with TRBD2. The CDR3 consists of 16 residues. Per the germline V gene, CDR1 is SGHTA and CDR2 is FQGNSA. The V gene end was trimmed by 4 bases and the J gene end by 3 bases; junction bases not matched to a gene: 10. As DNA, the CDR3 is TGTGCCAGCAGCTCTCCTAGCGGCCGACCTACAGATACGCAGTATTTT. This gives the protein CASSSPSGRPTDTQYF.

This chain uses TRBV7-3 with TRBJ2-3, with a possible D match to TRBD1 (6 bases). V was clipped by 2 bases and J by 0 bases, with 12 bases between them. CDR1 SGHTA and CDR2 FQGTGA come from the germline V gene. This CDR3 is built from 16 residues. The CDR3 protein is CASSLYGGSSTDTQYF. DNA for the CDR3: TGTGCCAGCAGCTTATATGGGGGCTCTAGCACAGATACGCAGTATTTT.